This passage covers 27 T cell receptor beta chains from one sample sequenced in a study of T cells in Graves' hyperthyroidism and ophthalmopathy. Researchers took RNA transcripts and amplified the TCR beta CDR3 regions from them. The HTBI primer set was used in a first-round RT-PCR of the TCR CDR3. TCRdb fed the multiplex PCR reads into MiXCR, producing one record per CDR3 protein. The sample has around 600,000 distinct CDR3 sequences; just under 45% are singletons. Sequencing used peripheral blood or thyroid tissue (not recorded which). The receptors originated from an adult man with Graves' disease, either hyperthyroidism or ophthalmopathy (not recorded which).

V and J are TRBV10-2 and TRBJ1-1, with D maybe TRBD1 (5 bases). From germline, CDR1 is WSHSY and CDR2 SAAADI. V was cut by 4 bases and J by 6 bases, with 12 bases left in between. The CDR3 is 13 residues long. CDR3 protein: CASSVAGLAEAFF. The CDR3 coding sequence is TGCGCCAGCAGTGTGGCAGGGTTGGCTGAAGCTTTCTTT.

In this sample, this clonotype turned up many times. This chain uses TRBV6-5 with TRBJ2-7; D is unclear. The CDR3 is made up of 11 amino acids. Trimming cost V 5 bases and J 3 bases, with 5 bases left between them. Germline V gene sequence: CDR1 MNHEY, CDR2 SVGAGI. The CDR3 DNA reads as TGTGCCAGCAGTGACAACTACGAGCAGTACTTC. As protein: CASSDNYEQYF.

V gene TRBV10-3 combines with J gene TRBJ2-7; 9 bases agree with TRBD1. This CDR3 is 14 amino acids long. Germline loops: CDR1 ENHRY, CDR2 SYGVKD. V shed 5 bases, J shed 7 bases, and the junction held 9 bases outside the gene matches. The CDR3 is CAISPGQGSIEQYF. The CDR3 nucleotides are TGTGCCATCAGTCCGGGACAGGGTTCGATTGAGCAGTACTTC.

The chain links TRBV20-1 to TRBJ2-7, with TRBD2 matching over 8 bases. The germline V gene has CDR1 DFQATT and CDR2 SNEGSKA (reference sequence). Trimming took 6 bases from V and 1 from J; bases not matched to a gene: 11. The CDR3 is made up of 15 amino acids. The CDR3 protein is CSADLGRGASYEQYF. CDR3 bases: TGCAGTGCCGATTTGGGGCGGGGGGCGTCCTACGAGCAGTACTTC.

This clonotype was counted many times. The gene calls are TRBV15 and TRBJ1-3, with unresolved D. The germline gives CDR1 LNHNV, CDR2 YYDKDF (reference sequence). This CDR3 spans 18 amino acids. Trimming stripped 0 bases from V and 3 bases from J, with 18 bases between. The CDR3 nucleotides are TGTGCCACCAGCAGAGATACACTCGTAGAGACATTTGGAAACACCATATATTTT. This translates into CATSRDTLVETFGNTIYF.

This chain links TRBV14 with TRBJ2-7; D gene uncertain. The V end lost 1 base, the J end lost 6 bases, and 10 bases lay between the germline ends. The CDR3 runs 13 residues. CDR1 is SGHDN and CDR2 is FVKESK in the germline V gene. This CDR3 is CASSQVGNGEQYF. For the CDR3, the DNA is TGTGCCAGCAGCCAAGTAGGGAACGGCGAGCAGTACTTC.

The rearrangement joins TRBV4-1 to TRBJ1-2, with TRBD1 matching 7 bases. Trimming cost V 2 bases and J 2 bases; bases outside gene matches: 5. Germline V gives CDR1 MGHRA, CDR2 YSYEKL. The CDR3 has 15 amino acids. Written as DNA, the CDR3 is TGCGCCAGCAGCCAATCCGCGGGACAGAACTATGGCTACACCTTC. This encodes CASSQSAGQNYGYTF.

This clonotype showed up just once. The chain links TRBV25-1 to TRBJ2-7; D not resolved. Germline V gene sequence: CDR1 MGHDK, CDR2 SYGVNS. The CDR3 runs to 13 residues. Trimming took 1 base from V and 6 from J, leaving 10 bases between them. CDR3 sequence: CASSELGFPEQYF. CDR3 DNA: TGTGCCAGCAGTGAATTAGGGTTCCCCGAGCAGTACTTC.

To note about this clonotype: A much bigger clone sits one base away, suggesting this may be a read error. CDR3 coding DNA: TGTGCCACCAGTGGGGAAACTAATGAAAAACTGTTTTTT. It is translated as CATSGETNEKLFF. The chain has TRBV24-1 and TRBJ1-4; D is unclear. CDR3 length: 13 amino acids. From germline, CDR1 is KGHDR and CDR2 SFDVKD. V dropped 5 bases and J dropped 1 base, with 4 bases sitting between them.

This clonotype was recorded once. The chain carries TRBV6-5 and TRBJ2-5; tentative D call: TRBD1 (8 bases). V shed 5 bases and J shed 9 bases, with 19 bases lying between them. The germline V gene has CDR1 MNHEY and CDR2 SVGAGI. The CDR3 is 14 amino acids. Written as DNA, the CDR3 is TGTGCCAGCAGTCTAGACAGGGGTCGGGAGGCCCAGTACTTC. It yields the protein CASSLDRGREAQYF.

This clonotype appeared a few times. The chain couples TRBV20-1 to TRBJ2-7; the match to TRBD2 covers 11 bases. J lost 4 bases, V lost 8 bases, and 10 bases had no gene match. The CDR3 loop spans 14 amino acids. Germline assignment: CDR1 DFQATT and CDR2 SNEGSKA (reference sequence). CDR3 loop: CSTISGRGIYEQYF. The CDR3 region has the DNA TGCAGTACGATTAGCGGGAGGGGGATTTACGAGCAGTACTTC.

In DNA, the CDR3 is TGCAGTGCTAGACCCCCGGGTGGACAAGAGACCCAGTACTTC. Its protein product is CSARPPGGQETQYF. The genes are TRBV20-1 and TRBJ2-5; D remains ambiguous. The germline CDR1 and CDR2 sequences are DFQATT and SNEGSKA (reference sequence). The CDR3 extends over 14 amino acids. Trimming pared 2 bases from V and 2 bases from J, leaving 12 bases between.

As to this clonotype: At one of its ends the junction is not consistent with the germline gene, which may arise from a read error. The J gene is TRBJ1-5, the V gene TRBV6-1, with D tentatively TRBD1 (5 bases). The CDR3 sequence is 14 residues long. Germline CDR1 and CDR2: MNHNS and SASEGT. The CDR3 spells CAISEAWGGQPQHF. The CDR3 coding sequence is TGTGCCATCAGTGAAGCCTGGGGGGGGCAGCCCCAGCATTTT.

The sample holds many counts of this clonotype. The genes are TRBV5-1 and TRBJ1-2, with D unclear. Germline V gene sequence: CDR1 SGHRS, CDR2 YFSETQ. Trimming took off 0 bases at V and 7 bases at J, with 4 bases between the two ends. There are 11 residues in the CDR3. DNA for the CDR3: TGCGCCAGCAGCTTGGGGCTTGGCTACACCTTC. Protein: CASSLGLGYTF. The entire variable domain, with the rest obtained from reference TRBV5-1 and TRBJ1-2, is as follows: KAGVTQTPRYLIKTRGQQVTLSCSPISGHRSVSWYQQTPGQGLQFLFEYFSETQRNKGNFPGRFSGRQFSNSRSEMNVSTLELGDSALYLCASSLGLGYTFGSGTRLTVV.

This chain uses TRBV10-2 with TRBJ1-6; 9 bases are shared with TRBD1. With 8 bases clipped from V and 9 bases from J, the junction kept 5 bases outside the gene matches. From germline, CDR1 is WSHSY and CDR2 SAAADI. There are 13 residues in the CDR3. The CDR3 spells CASCTGGSSPLHF. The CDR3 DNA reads TGCGCCAGCTGCACAGGGGGCAGTTCACCCCTCCACTTT.

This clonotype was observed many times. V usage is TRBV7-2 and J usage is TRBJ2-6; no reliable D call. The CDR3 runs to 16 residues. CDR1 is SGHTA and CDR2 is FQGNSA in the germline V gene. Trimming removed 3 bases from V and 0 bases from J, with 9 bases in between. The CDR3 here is CASSFDGGSGANVLTF. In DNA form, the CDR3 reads TGTGCCAGCAGCTTTGATGGCGGCTCTGGGGCCAACGTCCTGACTTTC.

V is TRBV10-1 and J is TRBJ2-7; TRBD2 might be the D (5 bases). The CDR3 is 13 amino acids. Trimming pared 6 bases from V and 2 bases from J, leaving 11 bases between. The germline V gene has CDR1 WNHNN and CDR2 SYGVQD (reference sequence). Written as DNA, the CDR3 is TGCGCCAGCAGCCGGGGTTCGGCCTACGAGCAGTACTTC. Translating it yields CASSRGSAYEQYF.

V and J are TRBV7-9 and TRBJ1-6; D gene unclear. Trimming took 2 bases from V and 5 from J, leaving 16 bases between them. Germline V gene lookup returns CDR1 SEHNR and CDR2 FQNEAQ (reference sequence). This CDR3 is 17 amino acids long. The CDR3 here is CASSLRIRINDNSPLHF. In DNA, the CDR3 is TGTGCCAGCAGCTTAAGAATACGGATAAACGATAATTCACCCCTCCACTTT.

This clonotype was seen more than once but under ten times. In DNA, the CDR3 is TGCAGTGCTGCTACCTTTATAGCTCAAGAGACCCAGTACTTC. This gives the protein CSAATFIAQETQYF. V is TRBV20-1 and J is TRBJ2-5, with unresolved D. The CDR3 is made up of 14 amino acids. Germline CDR1 DFQATT, CDR2 SNEGSKA (reference sequence). The ends were cut back, 5 bases at V and 2 bases at J, with 15 bases in the middle.

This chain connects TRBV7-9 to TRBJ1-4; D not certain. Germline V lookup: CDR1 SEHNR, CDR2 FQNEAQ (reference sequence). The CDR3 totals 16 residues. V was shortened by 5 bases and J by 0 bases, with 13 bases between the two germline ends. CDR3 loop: CASSPYGTATNEKLFF. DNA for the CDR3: TGTGCCAGCAGCCCTTATGGCACAGCAACTAATGAAAAACTGTTTTTT.

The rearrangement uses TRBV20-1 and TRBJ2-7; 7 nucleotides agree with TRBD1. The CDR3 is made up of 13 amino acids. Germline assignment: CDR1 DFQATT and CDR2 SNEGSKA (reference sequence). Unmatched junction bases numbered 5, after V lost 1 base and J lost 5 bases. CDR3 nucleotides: TGCAGTGCTAGAGGCCCCGGACAGGACGAGCAGTACTTC. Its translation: CSARGPGQDEQYF.

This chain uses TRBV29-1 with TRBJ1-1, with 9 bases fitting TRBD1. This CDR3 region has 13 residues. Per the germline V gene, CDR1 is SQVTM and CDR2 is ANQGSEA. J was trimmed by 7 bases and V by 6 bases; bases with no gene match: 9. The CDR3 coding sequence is TGCAGCGTAGCTGGGACAGGGAAAAATGAAGCTTTCTTT. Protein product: CSVAGTGKNEAFF. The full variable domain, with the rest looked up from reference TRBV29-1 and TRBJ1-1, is SAVISQKPSRDICQRGTSLTIQCQVDSQVTMMFWYRQQPGQSLTLIATANQGSEATYESGFVIDKFPISRPNLTFSTLTVSNMSPEDSSIYLCSVAGTGKNEAFFGQGTRLTVV.

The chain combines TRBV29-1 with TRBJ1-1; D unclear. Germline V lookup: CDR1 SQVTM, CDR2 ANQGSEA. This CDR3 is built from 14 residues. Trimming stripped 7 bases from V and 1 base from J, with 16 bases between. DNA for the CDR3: TGCAGCGCCGCTCGGCTGGGGAAGAACACTGAAGCTTTCTTT. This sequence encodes CSAARLGKNTEAFF.

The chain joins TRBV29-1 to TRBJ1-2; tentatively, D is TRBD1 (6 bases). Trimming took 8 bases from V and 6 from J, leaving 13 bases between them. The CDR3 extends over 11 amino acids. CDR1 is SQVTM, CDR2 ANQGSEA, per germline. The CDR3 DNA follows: TGCAGCTTTGGGGGGCAGGATGGCTACACCTTC. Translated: CSFGGQDGYTF. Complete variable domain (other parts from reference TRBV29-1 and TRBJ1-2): SAVISQKPSRDICQRGTSLTIQCQVDSQVTMMFWYRQQPGQSLTLIATANQGSEATYESGFVIDKFPISRPNLTFSTLTVSNMSPEDSSIYLCSFGGQDGYTFGSGTRLTVV.

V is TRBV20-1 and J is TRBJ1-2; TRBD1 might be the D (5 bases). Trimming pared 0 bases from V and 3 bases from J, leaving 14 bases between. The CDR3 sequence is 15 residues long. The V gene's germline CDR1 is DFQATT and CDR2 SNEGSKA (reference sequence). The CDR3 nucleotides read TGCAGTGCTAGAGATTGGGCAGGGCTAGACTATGGCTACACCTTC. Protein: CSARDWAGLDYGYTF.

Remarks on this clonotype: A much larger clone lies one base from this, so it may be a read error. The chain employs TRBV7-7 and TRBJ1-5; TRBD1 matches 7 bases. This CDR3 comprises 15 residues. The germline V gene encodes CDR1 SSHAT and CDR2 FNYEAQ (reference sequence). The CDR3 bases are TGTGCTAGCAGCTACAGACAGGGTGGCAATCAGCCCCAGCATTTT. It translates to CASSYRQGGNQPQHF.

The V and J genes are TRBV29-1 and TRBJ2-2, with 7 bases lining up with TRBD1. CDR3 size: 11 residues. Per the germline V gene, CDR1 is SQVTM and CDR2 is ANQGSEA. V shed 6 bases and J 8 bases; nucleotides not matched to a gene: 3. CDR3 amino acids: CSVTGAGELFF. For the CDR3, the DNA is TGCAGCGTCACAGGGGCAGGGGAGCTGTTTTTT.